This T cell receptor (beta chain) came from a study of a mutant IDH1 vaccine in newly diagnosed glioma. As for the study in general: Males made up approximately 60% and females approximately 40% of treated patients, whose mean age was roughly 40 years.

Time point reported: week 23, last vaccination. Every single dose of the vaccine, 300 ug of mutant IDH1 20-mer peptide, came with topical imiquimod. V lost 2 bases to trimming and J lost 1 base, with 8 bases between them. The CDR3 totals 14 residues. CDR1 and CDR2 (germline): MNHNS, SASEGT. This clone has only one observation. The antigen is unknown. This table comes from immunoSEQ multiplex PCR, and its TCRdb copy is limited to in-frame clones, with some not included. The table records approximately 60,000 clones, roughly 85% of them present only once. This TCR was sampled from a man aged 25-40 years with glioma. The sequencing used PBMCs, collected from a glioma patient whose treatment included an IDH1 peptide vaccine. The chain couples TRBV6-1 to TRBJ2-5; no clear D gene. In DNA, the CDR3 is TGTGCCAGCAGTGAAATCCGGGTCCAAGAGACCCAGTACTTC. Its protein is CASSEIRVQETQYF.